This entry lists 20 T cell receptor beta chains sequenced from one sample in a study of somatic mutations in cytotoxic T cells in rheumatoid arthritis. Some clones are missing from TCRdb's copy, which holds only in-frame ones; the method was immunoSEQ multiplex PCR. The data show fewer than 40,000 clones, with around 86% seen just once and 7% to 9% held by the top ten. Sequences were obtained from CD8+ T cells sorted from blood. The receptor source for this set is an adult with rheumatoid arthritis.

The chain carries TRBV7-9 and TRBJ1-1; D not certain. The V and J ends lost 7 bases and 4 bases respectively, with 16 bases between them. This CDR3 has 14 amino acids. Germline V gene sequence: CDR1 SEHNR, CDR2 FQNEAQ (reference sequence). The CDR3 coding sequence is TGTGCCAGCACCCTAGGGCCGGGTGGCACTGAAGCTTTCTTT. Translation: CASTLGPGGTEAFF.

To note about this clone: Other nucleotide sequences from this sample produce the same CDR3. The rearrangement joins TRBV5-1 to TRBJ2-7, with D unclear. Germline lookup yields CDR1 SGHRS and CDR2 YFSETQ. Trimming cost V 0 bases and J 3 bases, with 1 base left between them. The CDR3 has 11 amino acids. CDR3 nucleotides: TGCGCCAGCAGCTTGGGCTACGAGCAGTACTTC. This sequence encodes CASSLGYEQYF.

V gene TRBV13 combines with J gene TRBJ2-2, with D perhaps matching TRBD2 (6 bases). Germline CDR1 reads PRHDT; CDR2 reads FYEKMQ (reference sequence). Trimming took off 3 bases at V and 6 bases at J, with 14 bases between the two ends. The CDR3 is 15 amino acids. CDR3 loop: CASSFGREIPGELFF. CDR3 sequence (DNA): TGTGCCAGCAGCTTTGGTCGGGAGATCCCCGGGGAGCTGTTTTTT.

This chain uses TRBV28 with TRBJ1-5; D remains unclear. Trimming removed 3 bases from V and 4 bases from J, with 16 bases in between. The V gene's germline CDR1 is MDHEN and CDR2 SYDVKM. The CDR3 has 16 amino acids. CDR3 loop: CASSLFSDSLNQPQHF. The CDR3 DNA reads TGTGCCAGCAGTTTGTTCTCAGATTCTCTAAATCAGCCCCAGCATTTT. Filled out from reference TRBV28 and TRBJ1-5, the complete variable domain reads DVKVTQSSRYLVKRTGEKVFLECVQDMDHENMFWYRQDPGLGLRLIYFSYDVKMKEKGDIPEGYSVSREKKERFSLILESASTNQTSMYLCASSLFSDSLNQPQHFGDGTRLSIL.

The rearrangement joins TRBV7-6 to TRBJ2-3; 13 bases match TRBD2. The V gene end was trimmed by 1 base and the J gene end by 5 bases; junction bases not matched to a gene: 9. In germline, CDR1 is SGHVS, CDR2 FNYEAQ. The CDR3 consists of 18 residues. The CDR3 nucleotides read TGTGCCAGCAGCTTAGGGGGCCGGACTAGCGGGGGCCTAGATACGCAGTATTTT. Encoded protein: CASSLGGRTSGGLDTQYF. Supplemented by reference TRBV7-6 and TRBJ2-3, the full variable domain reads GAGVSQSPRYKVTKRGQDVALRCDPISGHVSLYWYRQALGQGPEFLTYFNYEAQQDKSGLPNDRFSAERPEGSISTLTIQRTEQRDSAMYRCASSLGGRTSGGLDTQYFGPGTRLTVL.

The CDR3 DNA reads as TGTGCCAGCAGCGGAGGGACAGTGGATCCCTACGAGCAGTACTTC. This gives the protein CASSGGTVDPYEQYF. The J gene is TRBJ2-7, the V gene TRBV5-6; D possibly corresponds to TRBD1 (7 bases). V lost 4 bases and J lost 2, with 16 bases in between. Germline CDR1 reads SGHDT; CDR2 reads YYEEEE. The CDR3 spans 15 residues.

V gene TRBV7-9 combines with J gene TRBJ1-1; no reliable D call. This CDR3 comprises 13 residues. Trimming stripped 1 base from V and 6 bases from J, with 9 bases between. Germline V gene sequence: CDR1 SEHNR, CDR2 FQNEAQ (reference sequence). The CDR3, as DNA: TGTGCCAGCAGCTTAGTCCGAAGGCCTGAAGCTTTCTTT. Protein product: CASSLVRRPEAFF.

J is TRBJ1-2 and V is TRBV7-9, with a tentative D call TRBD1 (5 bases). The CDR3 is 14 residues long. V was trimmed by 3 bases and J by 2 bases, leaving 10 bases between them. From germline, CDR1 is SEHNR and CDR2 FQNEAQ (reference sequence). In DNA form, the CDR3 reads TGTGCCAGCAGCTTTGGGGACTCGAACTATGGCTACACCTTC. Translating gives CASSFGDSNYGYTF.

The chain employs TRBV19 and TRBJ1-4; D remains unclear. The CDR3 loop spans 13 amino acids. The ends were cut back, 10 bases at V and 1 base at J, with 10 bases in the middle. Germline V gene lookup returns CDR1 LNHDA and CDR2 SQIVND (reference sequence). CDR3 nucleotide sequence: TGTGCCACCTACAGTAGAACTAATGAAAAACTGTTTTTT. Translating it yields CATYSRTNEKLFF. The entire variable domain, with the rest obtained from reference TRBV19 and TRBJ1-4, is as follows: DGGITQSPKYLFRKEGQNVTLSCEQNLNHDAMYWYRQDPGQGLRLIYYSQIVNDFQKGDIAEGYSVSREKKESFPLTVTSAQKNPTAFYLCATYSRTNEKLFFGSGTQLSVL.

The chain links TRBV6-5 to TRBJ1-5; D not resolved. CDR3 size: 15 residues. CDR1 is MNHEY, CDR2 SVGAGI, per germline. The V gene lost 6 bases and the J gene lost 4 bases, with 16 bases spanning the gap. The CDR3, as DNA: TGTGCCAGCAGAGCCGACTCATCTCTGAATCAGCCCCAGCATTTT. Its protein is CASRADSSLNQPQHF.

The gene calls are TRBV14 and TRBJ2-6; a weak D match, TRBD2 (6 bases). The CDR3 has 16 amino acids. V was clipped by 8 bases and J by 4 bases, with 18 bases between them. Germline loops: CDR1 SGHDN, CDR2 FVKESK. The CDR3 region has the DNA TGTGCCAGCGGCTTCCTCGGAGGGACCGGGGCCAACGTCCTGACTTTC. Protein: CASGFLGGTGANVLTF.

This rearrangement joins TRBV6-5 to TRBJ1-1; perhaps TRBD1 as D (6 bases). With 2 bases removed from V and 8 bases from J, the gap between germline ends came to 15 bases. Germline V gene data show CDR1 as MNHEY and CDR2 as SVGAGI. The length of the CDR3 is 14 residues. The CDR3 loop is CASSYGRGGTEAFF. The DNA of the CDR3 is TGTGCCAGCAGTTACGGCAGGGGAGGTACAGAAGCTTTCTTT.

The rearrangement uses TRBV12-5 and TRBJ2-5; 7 positions agree with TRBD2. CDR1 LGHNT and CDR2 FRNRAP come from the germline V gene. Trimming cost V 2 bases and J 7 bases; bases outside gene matches: 25. The CDR3 contains 20 residues. DNA of the CDR3: TGTGCTAGTGGTTTGTTAAATCCGCTCAGCAGAGCGGGACCGCTCGGGACCCAGTACTTC. It codes for CASGLLNPLSRAGPLGTQYF.

The chain carries TRBV29-1 and TRBJ1-1; 12 nucleotides match TRBD1. The CDR3 runs to 17 residues. The V and J ends lost 2 bases and 10 bases, in that order; junction bases with no gene match: 17. Germline assignment: CDR1 SQVTM and CDR2 ANQGSEA. CDR3 sequence (DNA): TGCAGCGTTGAACTTGGGGGACAGGGGGCGTTAGATCGTGGAGCTTTCTTT. It yields the protein CSVELGGQGALDRGAFF.

The V call is TRBV5-1, the J call TRBJ2-7; tentatively, D is TRBD2 (6 bases). Trimming took off 0 bases at V and 7 bases at J, with 17 bases between the two ends. The CDR3 has 15 amino acids. Germline values: CDR1 SGHRS, CDR2 YFSETQ. The CDR3 sequence is CASSLAEGRGIEQYF. CDR3 DNA: TGCGCCAGCAGCTTGGCGGAGGGGCGGGGTATTGAGCAGTACTTC.

The J gene is TRBJ1-5, the V gene TRBV6-5; D is uncertain. From germline, CDR1 is MNHEY and CDR2 SVGAGI. V lost 4 bases and J 6 bases, leaving 13 bases between the germline ends. This CDR3 spans 14 amino acids. CDR3 protein: CASSFSGGGQPQHF. CDR3 coding DNA: TGTGCCAGCAGTTTCTCAGGAGGAGGTCAGCCCCAGCATTTT.

In DNA form, the CDR3 reads TGTGCCAGCAGCCTTAGCCGGGGCCCCGGGACAATGAACACCGGGGAGCTGTTTTTT. This translates into CASSLSRGPGTMNTGELFF. The rearrangement joins TRBV7-9 to TRBJ2-2; possible D gene TRBD1, 6 bases. There are 19 residues in the CDR3. V was trimmed by 5 bases and J by 1 base, leaving 23 bases between them. Germline V lookup: CDR1 SEHNR, CDR2 FQNEAQ (reference sequence).

The CDR3: CASSLPGGLHTGELFF. DNA of the CDR3: TGTGCCAGCAGCCTTCCAGGGGGCTTGCACACCGGGGAGCTGTTTTTT. The chain employs TRBV9 and TRBJ2-2, with 8 nucleotides matching TRBD1. Germline assignment: CDR1 SGDLS and CDR2 YYNGEE. This CDR3 has 16 residues. V lost 4 bases and J lost 3; bases outside the gene matches: 8. Variable domain in full (rest from reference TRBV9 and TRBJ2-2): DSGVTQTPKHLITATGQRVTLRCSPRSGDLSVYWYQQSLDQGLQFLIQYYNGEERAKGNILERFSAQQFPDLHSELNLSSLELGDSALYFCASSLPGGLHTGELFFGEGSRLTVL.

This clone was recorded once. V is TRBV6-5 and J is TRBJ1-1; D gene uncertain. This CDR3 region has 15 residues. Germline-derived CDR1 and CDR2 are MNHEY and SVGAGI. Trimming removed 0 bases at V and 1 base at J, with 9 bases between. CDR3 region: CASSYSRLGNTEAFF. The DNA of the CDR3 is TGTGCCAGCAGTTACTCTCGGCTTGGGAACACTGAAGCTTTCTTT.

J is TRBJ2-2 and V is TRBV6-5; either TRBD1 or TRBD2 may fit D (6 bases each). The V end lost 7 bases, the J end lost 5 bases, and 17 bases lay between the germline ends. The CDR3 extends over 15 amino acids. The germline CDR1 and CDR2 sequences are MNHEY and SVGAGI. The CDR3 loop is CASTPTGTRTGELFF. CDR3 bases: TGTGCCAGCACCCCTACAGGGACTCGGACCGGGGAGCTGTTTTTT.